The T cell receptor (beta chain) described here comes from a study of human T cells and chemical hapten exposure (dated by TCRdb to about 2021). With respect to the entire study: Libraries were combined into a pool for sequencing, and differences in TCR yield between samples came mainly from small differences in library volumes within the pool. For every blood RNA sample, sequencing covered both the TCR alpha and TCR beta chains. The study tracked peripheral blood TCR repertoire changes in vivo during primary and secondary sensitization to the hapten diphenylcyclopropenone (DPC) in alopecia patients. Beyond this particular receptor, the publication reports: No change with DPC sensitization was found in the number of TCRs above 1 in 1000 frequency, and no evidence of global repertoire structure alterations was found. After repeated subsampling, the strength of the expansion versus patch-test correlation and the threshold at which it became significant changed.

The trim is 0 bases for V and 5 bases for J, with a gap of 11 bases between the germline ends. There are 15 amino acids in the CDR3, from cysteine to phenylalanine inclusive. Only the CDR3 portion is preserved as DNA: 45 bases, with reading frame beginning at the first base. CDR1 LNHDA and CDR2 SQIVND are derived from the germline V gene (reference sequence). Preparation of the library involved RACE. TCRdb names NextSeq 500 as the instrument used. Library preparation attached unique molecular identifiers to individual cDNA molecules for quantitative, reproducible TCR counting. The published analysis was carried out like this. The median number of TCRs per sample was 85,000 to 100,000, ranging from about 20,000 to 700,000. V, J and CDR3 annotation of the TCR reads was performed with the Decombinator software suite. For the PS versus PT1 abundance plots, all samples were subsampled to the same number of TCRs (28,000). TCRs were defined as expanded if absent before sensitization and observed at least eight times at the 2-week time point. TCRdb reprocessing: public reads trimmed at Q25 with fastp, clones called with MiXCR, in-frame beta chains kept. Every entry covers one CDR3 protein and lists the most common genes and DNA from its rows. The V and J calls, along with clone size, are taken from TCRdb and not from the paper's own processing. The sample records around 130,000 distinct CDR3 sequences, approximately 10% of which are singletons. About 2% of the sample lies in the top ten.

Taken with the paper, the label for time point translates to: healthy volunteer bleed at 2 weeks. Total RNA was isolated from unfractionated whole blood collected in Tempus Blood RNA tubes. A few healthy volunteers acted as controls for TCR sequencing and had blood drawn at day 0, 2 weeks and 6 weeks. A few counts support this clonotype. Which antigen it targets is not known. Within one base of it there is no much larger clone, and no base qualities were kept. This TCR was recovered from a male donor in good health. Some clones in this sample may be carry-over from other donors' samples. Source material: whole blood. The V and J segments used are TRBV19 and TRBJ1-5; the D gene remains uncertain. This receptor has the CDR3 CASSIDGTLHQPQHF. The DNA sequence is as follows: TGTGCCAGTAGTATAGACGGCACCTTACATCAGCCCCAGCATTTT. The entire variable domain, with the stretches around the CDR3 drawn from the reference TRBV19 and TRBJ1-5 proteins, is DGGITQSPKYLFRKEGQNVTLSCEQNLNHDAMYWYRQDPGQGLRLIYYSQIVNDFQKGDIAEGYSVSREKKESFPLTVTSAQKNPTAFYLCASSIDGTLHQPQHFGDGTRLSIL.